One sample yielded the 28 T cell receptor beta chains listed below, sequenced in a study of cytomegalovirus exposure and HLA in healthy donors (dated by TCRdb to the late 2010s). Receptor amplification or capture employed the immunoSEQ multiplex PCR assay. The multiplex PCR relied on a mix of 60 forward primers for TCR Vbeta segments and 13 reverse primers for TCR Jbeta segments. As stored in TCRdb, this immuneACCESS dataset retains in-frame rearrangements with V and J assigned. A fraction of the clones does not appear; measured against another copy, unresolved V genes explain less than half of the discrepancy, and the remainder lacks a known reason. This sample has approximately 130,000 clones in its table, and roughly 71% of those were observed once. Jointly, the top ten make up 1.1% to 1.5% of the sample. Material for sequencing was PBMCs. These receptors were collected from a woman between 40 and 55 years old in good health and CMV-seronegative.

V usage is TRBV5-4 and J usage is TRBJ1-1, with 10 positions matching TRBD1. V lost 3 bases, J lost 1 base, and 6 bases stayed unmatched. This CDR3 comprises 16 residues. Germline CDR1 is SGHNT and CDR2 is YYREEE (reference sequence). CDR3 protein: CASSWGQGRRNTEAFF. In DNA, the CDR3 is TGTGCCAGCAGCTGGGGACAGGGGAGGAGGAACACTGAAGCTTTCTTT.

This clone has just a few counts. CDR3 residues: CAISESPGVVNEQFF. In DNA, the CDR3 is TGTGCCATCAGTGAGTCGCCAGGGGTGGTCAATGAGCAGTTCTTC. V gene TRBV10-3 combines with J gene TRBJ2-1; tentatively, D is TRBD1 (6 bases). Germline V gives CDR1 ENHRY, CDR2 SYGVKD. This CDR3 has 15 residues. V was trimmed by 0 bases and J by 6 bases, leaving 12 bases between them.

The chain combines TRBV5-1 with TRBJ1-1; 8 bases are shared with TRBD1. V gave up 6 bases and J gave up 1 base; unmatched junction bases: 2. Germline values: CDR1 SGHRS, CDR2 YFSETQ. The CDR3 runs to 13 residues. The CDR3 protein is CASTQGANTEAFF. CDR3 coding DNA: TGCGCCAGCACCCAGGGGGCGAACACTGAAGCTTTCTTT. The full variable domain, completed using reference TRBV5-1 and TRBJ1-1, is KAGVTQTPRYLIKTRGQQVTLSCSPISGHRSVSWYQQTPGQGLQFLFEYFSETQRNKGNFPGRFSGRQFSNSRSEMNVSTLELGDSALYLCASTQGANTEAFFGQGTRLTVV.

V gene TRBV18 combines with J gene TRBJ2-7; 9 positions match TRBD2. Germline V CDR1 and CDR2: KGHSH, LQKENI. V trimming: 4 bases; J trimming: 5 bases; junction bases outside the gene matches: 9. The CDR3 spans 15 residues. The DNA for the CDR3 is TGTGCCAGCTCACAGGGCGCGGGGGGGCACGACGAGCAGTACTTC. Its protein is CASSQGAGGHDEQYF.

This clone was counted a single time. The chain carries TRBV27 and TRBJ1-1; 7 bases align to TRBD1. The CDR3 contains 14 residues. Germline loops: CDR1 MNHEY, CDR2 SMNVEV (reference sequence). The ends lost 4 bases at V and 0 bases at J; junction bases unmatched: 2. The chain's CDR3 is CASSWGQLNTEAFF. CDR3 nucleotide sequence: TGTGCCAGCAGTTGGGGACAGCTGAACACTGAAGCTTTCTTT.

The chain combines TRBV4-2 with TRBJ2-3, with 8 bases matching TRBD2. The CDR3 is 16 amino acids. Germline CDR1 is LGHNA and CDR2 is YNFKEQ. V was clipped by 1 base and J by 5 bases; unmatched bases: 8. CDR3 sequence reads: CASSQADGGAKDTQYF. The CDR3 DNA is TGTGCCAGCAGCCAAGCCGACGGGGGGGCTAAAGATACGCAGTATTTT.

This rearrangement joins TRBV27 to TRBJ1-1; 9 nucleotides agree with TRBD1. CDR1 is MNHEY, CDR2 SMNVEV, per germline (reference sequence). The CDR3 runs 15 residues. Losses at the gene ends were 4 bases for V and 3 bases for J; bases not matched to a gene: 6. CDR3 in amino acids: CASSYGTGWDTEAFF. Here the CDR3 DNA reads TGTGCCAGCAGTTACGGGACAGGGTGGGACACTGAAGCTTTCTTT.

This sequence joins TRBV6-6 and TRBJ2-3; 7 bases are shared with TRBD2. The V gene's germline CDR1 is MNHNY and CDR2 SVGAGI (reference sequence). This CDR3 comprises 13 residues. J lost 4 bases, V lost 7 bases, and 5 bases had no gene match. The CDR3 DNA sequence: TGTGCCAGCACTCCCCGGGGGGCAGATACGCAGTATTTT. This translates into CASTPRGADTQYF.

The rearrangement uses TRBV29-1 and TRBJ1-5; D is unclear. Trimming shortened V by 4 bases and J by 0 bases, and 4 bases separated the two germline ends. Germline-derived CDR1 and CDR2 are SQVTM and ANQGSEA. The length of the CDR3 is 12 residues. The CDR3 reads CSVVSSNQPQHF. The CDR3 nucleotides read TGCAGCGTTGTGAGTAGCAATCAGCCCCAGCATTTT.

V is TRBV28 and J is TRBJ1-1; D gene ambiguous. Per the germline V gene, CDR1 is MDHEN and CDR2 is SYDVKM. The CDR3 has 15 amino acids. V was shortened by 5 bases and J by 4 bases, with 17 bases between the two germline ends. The CDR3 coding sequence is TGTGCCAGCAGTCTAACGTCCGCCCTAGGCACTGAAGCTTTCTTT. Its protein is CASSLTSALGTEAFF.

V and J are TRBV4-1 and TRBJ1-2, with 7 positions matching TRBD1. The CDR3 loop spans 14 amino acids. Germline V gene sequence: CDR1 MGHRA, CDR2 YSYEKL. The J segment lost 3 bases and the V segment lost 5 bases, leaving 6 bases of the junction unmatched. CDR3 amino acids: CASSMDRRDYGYTF. The DNA of the CDR3 is TGCGCCAGCAGCATGGACAGGAGGGACTATGGCTACACCTTC.

In regard to this clone: Relative to the germline gene, one junction end is altered; a read error may explain this. CDR3 protein: CASSHGQLNTGELFF. CDR3 bases: TGTGCTAGCAGCCACGGACAGCTGAACACCGGGGAGCTGTTTTTT. The chain employs TRBV7-7 and TRBJ2-2; a possible D gene is TRBD1 (6 bases). Germline V gene lookup returns CDR1 SSHAT and CDR2 FNYEAQ (reference sequence). The CDR3 length is 15 residues.

V and J are TRBV5-1 and TRBJ1-6; 10 bases match TRBD1. Per the germline V gene, CDR1 is SGHRS and CDR2 is YFSETQ. The CDR3 has 16 residues. The V segment lost 2 bases and the J segment 7 bases; nucleotides outside the gene matches: 6. The CDR3 region is CASSLTGTGVNSPLHF. DNA of the CDR3: TGCGCCAGCAGCTTAACCGGGACAGGGGTCAATTCACCCCTCCACTTT.

The V call is TRBV7-9, the J call TRBJ2-4; 8 bases match TRBD1. The junction had 3 bases not matched to a gene; V was cut back by 4 bases and J by 1 base. Germline V lookup: CDR1 SEHNR, CDR2 FQNEAQ (reference sequence). The CDR3 totals 15 residues. CDR3 nucleotide sequence: TGTGCCAGCAGCTGGACAGGGACGGCCAAAAACATTCAGTACTTC. It translates to CASSWTGTAKNIQYF.

The chain combines TRBV28 with TRBJ1-3; no firm D call. V lost 8 bases and J 0 bases, leaving 8 bases between the germline ends. Germline CDR1 is MDHEN and CDR2 is SYDVKM. The CDR3 has 13 residues. The CDR3 nucleotides are TGTGCCAGCGATGAGAGCTCTGGAAACACCATATATTTT. Its translation: CASDESSGNTIYF.

The chain recombines TRBV19 with TRBJ1-1; D uncertain. Looked up from germline, CDR1 is LNHDA and CDR2 is SQIVND (reference sequence). This CDR3 spans 15 amino acids. Trimming took off 7 bases at V and 4 bases at J, with 19 bases between the two ends. The chain's CDR3 is CASTLQLPGVTEAFF. For the CDR3, the DNA is TGTGCCAGTACCTTACAGCTTCCCGGGGTCACTGAAGCTTTCTTT.

The chain carries TRBV9 and TRBJ2-1; the match to TRBD1 covers 9 bases. V was pared by 0 bases and J by 7 bases, with 14 bases of the junction left unmatched. The length of the CDR3 is 18 residues. From germline, CDR1 is SGDLS and CDR2 YYNGEE. In DNA form, the CDR3 reads TGTGCCAGCAGCGTAGCAGGACAGGGGACGGCTGGACAAAATGAGCAGTTCTTC. It specifies CASSVAGQGTAGQNEQFF.

V and J are TRBV10-3 and TRBJ2-5, with 12 bases that match TRBD1. J gave up 4 bases and V 6 bases, and 6 bases lay outside the gene matches. Germline CDR1 and CDR2: ENHRY and SYGVKD. The CDR3 covers 15 residues. The CDR3 region has the DNA TGTGCCATCAGGCCGGGACAGGGGGCTCTAGAGACCCAGTACTTC. It is translated as CAIRPGQGALETQYF.

J is TRBJ1-2 and V is TRBV28; weak D call: TRBD1 (5 bases). The CDR3 sequence is 12 residues long. The germline V gene has CDR1 MDHEN and CDR2 SYDVKM. V lost 5 bases to trimming and J lost 6 bases, with 10 bases between them. CDR3 protein: CASSPRVDGYTF. The CDR3 nucleotides read TGTGCCAGCAGTCCCAGGGTGGATGGCTACACCTTC.

This clone has only a few counts. This rearrangement joins TRBV6-1 to TRBJ1-1; D not certain. Looked up from germline, CDR1 is MNHNS and CDR2 is SASEGT. V shed 1 base and J shed 11 bases, with 8 bases lying between them. This CDR3 is built from 11 residues. CDR3 residues: CASSEDGGAFF. The CDR3 bases are TGTGCCAGCAGTGAAGATGGAGGGGCTTTCTTT.

The J gene is TRBJ1-3, the V gene TRBV5-1, with 7 bases lining up with TRBD1. Germline V lookup: CDR1 SGHRS, CDR2 YFSETQ. V trimming: 5 bases; J trimming: 4 bases; junction bases outside the gene matches: 15. CDR3 length: 17 amino acids. The CDR3: CASRQNTDRVQGNTIYF. The CDR3 DNA reads TGCGCCAGCAGACAGAATACCGACAGGGTGCAAGGAAACACCATATATTTT.

The chain links TRBV2 to TRBJ2-7; 11 bases agree with TRBD2. In germline, CDR1 is SNHLY, CDR2 FYNNEI. With 6 bases clipped from V and 1 base from J, the junction kept 8 bases outside the gene matches. The CDR3 extends over 16 amino acids. In DNA, the CDR3 is TGTGCCAGCAGAGAACATAGCGGGGGGGCGTCCTACGAGCAGTACTTC. Its protein is CASREHSGGASYEQYF.

This chain uses TRBV6-5 with TRBJ2-5, with 7 positions matching TRBD1. The better agreement between TRBJ2-7 and the DNA end casts doubt on the J call. The CDR3 runs 14 residues. Germline V gene sequence: CDR1 MNHEY, CDR2 SVGAGI. The CDR3 reads CASSARDSYYEQYF. As DNA, the CDR3 is TGTGCCAGCAGCGCCCGGGACAGTTACTACGAGCAGTACTTC.

This clone has just one count. The chain is built from TRBV29-1 and TRBJ2-7; maybe TRBD2 (6 bases). Germline CDR1 is SQVTM and CDR2 is ANQGSEA. The CDR3 sequence is 14 residues long. V lost 0 bases, J lost 3 bases, and 12 bases lay in between. For the CDR3, the DNA is TGCAGCGTTGAAGAGGGAGGAGGCCACTACGAGCAGTACTTC. Its translation: CSVEEGGGHYEQYF.

The chain links TRBV4-1 to TRBJ2-3; 10 nucleotides agree with TRBD2. The length of the CDR3 is 15 residues. The V segment lost 6 bases and the J segment 1 base; nucleotides outside the gene matches: 4. Germline CDR1 and CDR2: MGHRA and YSYEKL. The CDR3 here is CASSLAGERTDTQYF. In DNA, the CDR3 is TGCGCCAGCAGTCTAGCGGGGGAACGCACAGATACGCAGTATTTT.

The rearrangement uses TRBV27 and TRBJ1-1, with 7 bases matching TRBD1. In germline, CDR1 is MNHEY, CDR2 SMNVEV (reference sequence). The CDR3 covers 14 residues. J was trimmed by 6 bases and V by 4 bases; bases with no gene match: 8. CDR3 in amino acids: CASSYLNRGPEAFF. For the CDR3, the DNA is TGTGCCAGCAGTTACCTAAACAGGGGACCTGAAGCTTTCTTT.

The genes are TRBV2 and TRBJ2-7; 9 bases map to TRBD1. This CDR3 has 12 residues. The junction had 4 bases not matched to a gene; V was cut back by 8 bases and J by 5 bases. Germline values: CDR1 SNHLY, CDR2 FYNNEI. The CDR3 nucleotides read TGTGCCAGCCGGGGACAGGGCCACGAGCAGTACTTC. Its protein product is CASRGQGHEQYF.

The chain is built from TRBV7-9 and TRBJ1-6; D might be TRBD1 (6 bases). The length of the CDR3 is 16 residues. Germline values: CDR1 SEHNR, CDR2 FQNEAQ (reference sequence). The ends were cut back, 3 bases at V and 3 bases at J, with 12 bases in the middle. CDR3 nucleotides: TGTGCCAGCAGCTTGGGACAAAAGTTCTATAATTCACCCCTCCACTTT. This translates into CASSLGQKFYNSPLHF.